Shown below are 24 T cell receptor beta chains from a single sample sequenced in a study of CD8 T cells in Susac syndrome. Random hexamers were used to reverse transcribe the RNA input (0.5 to 1 ug). TCRdb called the immunoSEQ multiplex PCR reads again in MiXCR, with one record for every CDR3 protein. The table records about 200,000 distinct CDR3 sequences, around 93% of them present only once. The sample comprised CD4+ T cells from PBMCs. These receptors were taken from a human donor with multiple sclerosis.

This rearrangement joins TRBV25-1 to TRBJ2-3; no firm D call. V was cut by 8 bases and J by 0 bases, with 3 bases left in between. The CDR3 runs 11 residues. Per germline, CDR1 MGHDK and CDR2 SYGVNS. The CDR3 sequence: CASGSTDTQYF. The CDR3 DNA follows: TGTGCCAGCGGGAGCACAGATACGCAGTATTTT.

This chain joins TRBV7-2 and TRBJ2-5; TRBD2 might be the D (7 bases). The CDR3 has 14 amino acids. CDR1 is SGHTA, CDR2 FQGNSA, per germline. Trimming shortened V by 5 bases and J by 5 bases, and 15 bases separated the two germline ends. The CDR3 nucleotides read TGTGCCAGCAGCATAGGGGGGGTTAGGGAGACCCAGTACTTC. Protein sequence: CASSIGGVRETQYF.

CDR3 sequence (DNA): TGTGCCAGCAGCTTGGACAGGGGGGGGACCCAGTACTTC. Amino acids: CASSLDRGGTQYF. The chain joins TRBV7-2 to TRBJ2-5; 10 bases are a match to TRBD1. The CDR3 runs 13 residues. V shed 3 bases, J shed 7 bases, and the junction held 2 bases outside the gene matches. CDR1 SGHTA and CDR2 FQGNSA come from the germline V gene.

The chain recombines TRBV29-1 with TRBJ2-2, with D perhaps TRBD2 (7 bases). Trimming shortened V by 3 bases and J by 6 bases, and 17 bases separated the two germline ends. CDR1 and CDR2 (germline): SQVTM, ANQGSEA. This CDR3 is 15 amino acids long. CDR3: CSVDGPGGPSGELFF. The CDR3 nucleotides are TGCAGCGTTGATGGGCCGGGGGGCCCGTCCGGGGAGCTGTTTTTT.

This chain connects TRBV9 to TRBJ1-1, with D tentatively TRBD1 (5 bases). The CDR3 has 13 residues. CDR1 is SGDLS, CDR2 YYNGEE, per germline. Between the trimmed V and J ends, which lost 1 base and 5 bases, there was a span of 9 bases. In nucleotides, the CDR3 is TGTGCCAGCAGCGTACAGGGAGGGACTGAAGCTTTCTTT. It specifies CASSVQGGTEAFF.

The chain uses TRBV29-1 and TRBJ2-1, with D possibly being TRBD2 (5 bases). With 4 bases removed from V and 7 bases from J, the gap between germline ends came to 8 bases. CDR1 and CDR2 (germline): SQVTM, ANQGSEA. There are 11 residues in the CDR3. The CDR3 DNA is TGCAGCGTTGCGGGCGGGAATGAGCAGTTCTTC. Translated: CSVAGGNEQFF.

The chain combines TRBV2 with TRBJ2-3; 8 nucleotides line up with TRBD2. The CDR3 is 14 residues long. The germline V gene has CDR1 SNHLY and CDR2 FYNNEI. V lost 3 bases, J lost 7 bases, and 6 bases stayed unmatched. CDR3 amino acids: CASSESRLANTQYF. The CDR3, as DNA: TGTGCCAGCAGTGAGTCCCGACTAGCGAATACGCAGTATTTT.

V usage is TRBV20-1 and J usage is TRBJ1-1; D is ambiguous. CDR1 DFQATT and CDR2 SNEGSKA come from the germline V gene (reference sequence). The CDR3 has 12 residues. Trimming pared 3 bases from V and 1 base from J, leaving 6 bases between. This chain's CDR3 is CSASFKNTEAFF. Written as DNA, the CDR3 is TGCAGTGCTAGCTTCAAGAACACTGAAGCTTTCTTT.

This clonotype showed up just once. The chain uses TRBV30 and TRBJ2-1; a possible D gene is TRBD1 (6 bases). Trimming stripped 0 bases from V and 5 bases from J, with 11 bases between. CDR3 size: 14 residues. CDR1 and CDR2 from the germline V gene are GTSNPN and SVGIG (reference sequence). The CDR3 loop reads CAWSVIPGDNEQFF. The DNA of the CDR3 is TGTGCCTGGAGTGTAATCCCAGGGGACAATGAGCAGTTCTTC.

The chain combines TRBV1 with TRBJ2-1. TRBV1 is designated a pseudogene. This CDR3 has 13 residues. CDR3 in amino acids: CTSSQGTANEQFF. The CDR3 DNA is TGCACCAGCAGCCAAGGTACTGCCAATGAGCAGTTCTTC.

The V gene is TRBV7-9, the J gene TRBJ2-3; 9 bases map to TRBD1. V was clipped by 6 bases and J by 1 base; unmatched bases: 11. The CDR3 has 17 residues. The germline gives CDR1 SEHNR, CDR2 FQNEAQ (reference sequence). The CDR3 DNA is TGTGCCAGCAGTCCCGGACAGGGGACCCCTCGCACAGATACGCAGTATTTT. This codes for CASSPGQGTPRTDTQYF. The full variable domain, with the rest looked up from reference TRBV7-9 and TRBJ2-3, is DTGVSQNPRHKITKRGQNVTFRCDPISEHNRLYWYRQTLGQGPEFLTYFQNEAQLEKSRLLSDRFSAERPKGSFSTLEIQRTEQGDSAMYLCASSPGQGTPRTDTQYFGPGTRLTVL.

This clonotype was picked up one time. V and J are TRBV4-1 and TRBJ1-1, with D perhaps matching TRBD1 (5 bases). Germline CDR1 is MGHRA and CDR2 is YSYEKL. The CDR3 runs 14 residues. Trimming cost V 0 bases and J 11 bases, with 16 bases left between them. The CDR3 region is CASSQDPGGTSAFF. The CDR3 DNA reads TGCGCCAGCAGCCAAGATCCGGGGGGAACTTCTGCTTTCTTT.

V and J are TRBV20-1 and TRBJ2-1; a possible D gene is TRBD2 (6 bases). V lost 3 bases to trimming and J lost 7 bases, with 10 bases between them. Germline CDR1 DFQATT, CDR2 SNEGSKA (reference sequence). This CDR3 is built from 12 residues. CDR3 DNA: TGCAGTGCTAGCGGGGGTAAAAATGAGCAGTTCTTC. Its protein is CSASGGKNEQFF.

The chain uses TRBV12-3 or TRBV12-4 and TRBJ1-6; 7 bases map to TRBD1. The CDR3 runs to 14 residues. With 5 bases clipped from V and 9 bases from J, the junction kept 7 bases outside the gene matches. CDR3 nucleotide sequence: TGTGCCAGCAGTGCCCGGGACAGCACTTCACCCCTCCACTTT. Translation gives CASSARDSTSPLHF.

The V and J genes are TRBV5-6 and TRBJ1-5; D is uncertain. Germline loops: CDR1 SGHDT, CDR2 YYEEEE. V gave up 4 bases and J gave up 4 bases, with 15 bases separating them. The CDR3 consists of 15 residues. The CDR3 coding sequence is TGTGCCAGCAGCCCCGGTGGGCCAGGAAATCAGCCCCAGCATTTT. Translated: CASSPGGPGNQPQHF.

This clonotype was observed once. The chain recombines TRBV30 with TRBJ1-1; D remains unclear. This CDR3 has 11 amino acids. In germline, CDR1 is GTSNPN, CDR2 SVGIG (reference sequence). The germline V and J ends were trimmed by 5 bases and 5 bases, with 9 bases remaining between them. For the CDR3, the DNA is TGTGCCTGGTTTGGAGGGACTGAAGCTTTCTTT. It specifies CAWFGGTEAFF.

The J gene is TRBJ2-3, the V gene TRBV30, with 7 bases lining up with TRBD1. The CDR3 contains 13 residues. The junction had 4 bases not matched to a gene; V was cut back by 7 bases and J by 0 bases. CDR1 GTSNPN and CDR2 SVGIG come from the germline V gene (reference sequence). CDR3 sequence (DNA): TGTGCCTCGGACAGGAATAGCACAGATACGCAGTATTTT. Protein sequence: CASDRNSTDTQYF.

The V and J genes are TRBV18 and TRBJ2-3, with D perhaps matching TRBD1 (6 bases). The CDR3 consists of 14 residues. The germline V and J ends were trimmed by 3 bases and 4 bases, with 11 bases remaining between them. CDR1 and CDR2 from the germline V gene are KGHSH and LQKENI. The CDR3 sequence is CASSPPGTSDTQYF. CDR3 bases: TGTGCCAGCTCACCCCCCGGGACATCAGATACGCAGTATTTT.

CDR3 DNA sequence: TGTGCCTGGAGTGCCAGCCCCGAGCAGTACTTC. This encodes CAWSASPEQYF. This sequence joins TRBV30 and TRBJ2-7, with no clear D. The CDR3 length is 11 residues. Germline assignment: CDR1 GTSNPN and CDR2 SVGIG (reference sequence). The germline V and J ends were trimmed by 1 base and 6 bases, with 7 bases remaining between them.

This chain links TRBV20-1 with TRBJ2-1; 7 bases are shared with TRBD2. Germline values: CDR1 DFQATT, CDR2 SNEGSKA (reference sequence). This CDR3 comprises 11 residues. V lost 5 bases and J lost 12; bases outside the gene matches: 7. The CDR3 DNA follows: TGCAGTGCTGGCCAGGCGGGGGTGCAGTTCTTC. Amino acids: CSAGQAGVQFF.

V and J are TRBV2 and TRBJ1-6; TRBD1 aligns across 10 bases. The CDR3 loop spans 17 amino acids. The V gene end was trimmed by 4 bases and the J gene end by 7 bases; junction bases not matched to a gene: 10. Germline V lookup: CDR1 SNHLY, CDR2 FYNNEI. The CDR3 loop is CASSVGTGVPLNSPLHF. The DNA for the CDR3 is TGTGCCAGCAGTGTCGGGACAGGGGTTCCTTTGAATTCACCCCTCCACTTT. The whole variable domain, remainder taken from reference TRBV2 and TRBJ1-6, is EPEVTQTPSHQVTQMGQEVILRCVPISNHLYFYWYRQILGQKVEFLVSFYNNEISEKSEIFDDQFSVERPDGSNFTLKIRSTKLEDSAMYFCASSVGTGVPLNSPLHFGNGTRLTVT.

The CDR3 nucleotides read TGTGCCAGCAGCTCTTTGGGCACGGCCCCCTACGAGCAGTACTTC. It translates to CASSSLGTAPYEQYF. The rearrangement uses TRBV5-8 and TRBJ2-7; D unclear. The CDR3 is 15 residues long. Trimming removed 3 bases at V and 2 bases at J, with 15 bases between. Per the germline V gene, CDR1 is SGHTS and CDR2 is YDEGEE.

This rearrangement joins TRBV12-3 or TRBV12-4 to TRBJ1-4; maybe TRBD1 (5 bases). The CDR3 covers 13 residues. V lost 5 bases, J lost 8 bases, and 12 bases lay in between. Here the CDR3 reads CASSPGRWEKLFF. In nucleotides, the CDR3 is TGTGCCAGCAGTCCGGGACGATGGGAAAAACTGTTTTTT.

The chain is built from TRBV29-1 and TRBJ2-5; tentative D call: TRBD2 (6 bases). The length of the CDR3 is 13 residues. Per the germline V gene, CDR1 is SQVTM and CDR2 is ANQGSEA. Deletions cut 7 bases from V and 3 bases from J, with 15 bases between. CDR3 nucleotide sequence: TGCAGCGCCTCCTTGGGGGGAGAAGAGACCCAGTACTTC. It encodes CSASLGGEETQYF.